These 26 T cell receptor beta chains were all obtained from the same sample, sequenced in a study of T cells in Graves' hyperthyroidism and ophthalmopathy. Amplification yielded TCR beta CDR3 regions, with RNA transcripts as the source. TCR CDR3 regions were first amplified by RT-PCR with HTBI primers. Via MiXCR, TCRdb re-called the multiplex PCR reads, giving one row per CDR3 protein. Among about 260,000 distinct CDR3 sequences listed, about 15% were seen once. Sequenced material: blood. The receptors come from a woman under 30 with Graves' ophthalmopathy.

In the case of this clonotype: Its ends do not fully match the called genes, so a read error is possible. The CDR3 sequence is CSASGTSGGIQDTQYF. CDR3 nucleotides: TGCAGTGCTTCCGGGACTAGCGGGGGGATACAAGATACCCAGTACTTC. The gene calls are TRBV20-1 and TRBJ2-5; 15 bases map to TRBD2. The CDR3 sequence is 16 residues long. Germline V lookup: CDR1 DFQATT, CDR2 SNEGSKA (reference sequence).

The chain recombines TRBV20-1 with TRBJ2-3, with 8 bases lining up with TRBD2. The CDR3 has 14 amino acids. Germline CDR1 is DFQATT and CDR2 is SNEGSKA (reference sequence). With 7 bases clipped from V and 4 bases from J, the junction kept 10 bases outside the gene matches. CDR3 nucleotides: TGCAGTGGGGCCCCAGCGGGGGTCTCAGATACGCAGTATTTT. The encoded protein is CSGAPAGVSDTQYF.

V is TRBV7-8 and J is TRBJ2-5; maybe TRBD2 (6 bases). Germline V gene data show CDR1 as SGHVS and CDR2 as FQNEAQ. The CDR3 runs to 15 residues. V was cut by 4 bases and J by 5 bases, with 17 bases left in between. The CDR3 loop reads CASSSSGVMGETQYF. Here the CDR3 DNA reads TGTGCCAGCAGCTCCTCGGGGGTAATGGGGGAGACCCAGTACTTC.

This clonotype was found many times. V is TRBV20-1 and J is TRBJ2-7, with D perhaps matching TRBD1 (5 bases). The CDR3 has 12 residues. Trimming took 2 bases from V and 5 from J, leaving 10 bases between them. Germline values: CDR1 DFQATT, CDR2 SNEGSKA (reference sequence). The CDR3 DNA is TGCAGTGCTAGACAGGGCGCCCACGAGCAGTACTTC. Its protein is CSARQGAHEQYF.

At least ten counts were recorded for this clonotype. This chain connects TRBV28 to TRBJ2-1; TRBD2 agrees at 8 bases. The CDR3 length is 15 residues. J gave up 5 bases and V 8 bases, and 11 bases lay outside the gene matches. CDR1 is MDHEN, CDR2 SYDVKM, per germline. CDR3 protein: CASVRPGLGHNEQFF. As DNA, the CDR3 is TGTGCCAGCGTCAGACCGGGACTAGGTCACAATGAGCAGTTCTTC.

CDR3: CSARGPGGKDNEQFF. CDR3 DNA sequence: TGCAGTGCTAGAGGGCCAGGGGGCAAGGACAATGAGCAGTTCTTC. V and J are TRBV20-1 and TRBJ2-1; 8 nucleotides line up with TRBD1. Germline assignment: CDR1 DFQATT and CDR2 SNEGSKA (reference sequence). The CDR3 loop spans 15 amino acids. With V trimmed by 1 base and J by 5 bases, 7 bases remained unmatched.

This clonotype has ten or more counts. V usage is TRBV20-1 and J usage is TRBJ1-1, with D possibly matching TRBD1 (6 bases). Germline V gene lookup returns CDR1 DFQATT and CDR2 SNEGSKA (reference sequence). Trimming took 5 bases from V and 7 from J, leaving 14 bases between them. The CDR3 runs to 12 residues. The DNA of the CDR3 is TGCAGTGCTGCACGAGGGACATTTGAAGCTTTCTTT. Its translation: CSAARGTFEAFF.

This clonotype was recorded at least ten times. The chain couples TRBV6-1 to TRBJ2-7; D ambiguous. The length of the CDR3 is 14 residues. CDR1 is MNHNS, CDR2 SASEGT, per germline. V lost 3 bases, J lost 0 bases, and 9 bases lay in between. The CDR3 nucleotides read TGTGCCAGCAGTGAGCGGTTAAGCTCCTACGAGCAGTACTTC. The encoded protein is CASSERLSSYEQYF.

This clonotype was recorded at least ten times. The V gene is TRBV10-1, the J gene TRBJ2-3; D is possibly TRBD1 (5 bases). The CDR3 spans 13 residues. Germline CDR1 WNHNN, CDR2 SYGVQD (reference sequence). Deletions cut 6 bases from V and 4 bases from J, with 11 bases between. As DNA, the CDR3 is TGCGCCAGCAGCTCACAGGTGGCAGATACGCAGTATTTT. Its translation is CASSSQVADTQYF.

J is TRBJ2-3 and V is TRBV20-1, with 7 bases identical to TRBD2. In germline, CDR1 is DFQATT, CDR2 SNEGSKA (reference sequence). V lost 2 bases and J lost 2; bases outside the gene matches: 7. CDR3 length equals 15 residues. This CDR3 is CSARSSSGFTDTQYF. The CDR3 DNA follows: TGCAGTGCTAGAAGTTCTAGCGGTTTCACAGATACGCAGTATTTT.

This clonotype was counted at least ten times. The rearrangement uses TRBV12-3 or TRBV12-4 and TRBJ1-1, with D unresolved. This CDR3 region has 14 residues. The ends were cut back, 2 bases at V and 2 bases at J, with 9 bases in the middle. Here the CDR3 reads CASSLLPSNTEAFF. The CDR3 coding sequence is TGTGCCAGCAGTTTACTGCCCAGTAACACTGAAGCTTTCTTT.

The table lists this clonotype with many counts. CDR3 bases: TGCGCCAGCAGCCTGGGCCGGGGGAGCACCTACGAGCAGTACTTC. This codes for CASSLGRGSTYEQYF. The chain employs TRBV5-1 and TRBJ2-7; possible D gene TRBD2, 6 bases. Germline loops: CDR1 SGHRS, CDR2 YFSETQ. V lost 4 bases and J 2 bases, leaving 16 bases between the germline ends. The CDR3 is 15 amino acids. The variable domain in full, completed from reference TRBV5-1 and TRBJ2-7, reads KAGVTQTPRYLIKTRGQQVTLSCSPISGHRSVSWYQQTPGQGLQFLFEYFSETQRNKGNFPGRFSGRQFSNSRSEMNVSTLELGDSALYLCASSLGRGSTYEQYFGPGTRLTVT.

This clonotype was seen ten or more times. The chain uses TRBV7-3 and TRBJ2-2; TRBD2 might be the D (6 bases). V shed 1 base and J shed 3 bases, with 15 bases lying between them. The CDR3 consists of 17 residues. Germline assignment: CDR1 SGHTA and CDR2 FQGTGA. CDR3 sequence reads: CASSLIGGSWDTGELFF. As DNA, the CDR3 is TGTGCCAGCAGCTTAATCGGGGGAAGTTGGGACACCGGGGAGCTGTTTTTT.

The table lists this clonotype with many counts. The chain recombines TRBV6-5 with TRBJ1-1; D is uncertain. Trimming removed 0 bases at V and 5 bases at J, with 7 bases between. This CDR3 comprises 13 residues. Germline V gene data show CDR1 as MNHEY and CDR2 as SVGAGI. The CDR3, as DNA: TGTGCCAGCAGTTACTCCCACCAGACTGAAGCTTTCTTT. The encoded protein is CASSYSHQTEAFF.

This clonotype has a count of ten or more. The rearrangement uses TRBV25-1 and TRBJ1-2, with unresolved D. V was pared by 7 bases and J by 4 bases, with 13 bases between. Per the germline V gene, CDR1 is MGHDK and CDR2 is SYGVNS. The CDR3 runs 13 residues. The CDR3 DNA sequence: TGTGCCAGCATCTCCCCCCGGGGCTATGGCTACACCTTC. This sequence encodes CASISPRGYGYTF.

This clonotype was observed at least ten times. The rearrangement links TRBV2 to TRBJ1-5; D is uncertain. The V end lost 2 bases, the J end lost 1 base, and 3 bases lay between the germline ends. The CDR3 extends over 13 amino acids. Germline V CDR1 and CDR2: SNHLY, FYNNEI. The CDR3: CASSERSNQPQHF. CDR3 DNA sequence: TGTGCCAGCAGTGAAAGAAGCAATCAGCCCCAGCATTTT. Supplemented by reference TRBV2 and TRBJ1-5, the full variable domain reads EPEVTQTPSHQVTQMGQEVILRCVPISNHLYFYWYRQILGQKVEFLVSFYNNEISEKSEIFDDQFSVERPDGSNFTLKIRSTKLEDSAMYFCASSERSNQPQHFGDGTRLSIL.

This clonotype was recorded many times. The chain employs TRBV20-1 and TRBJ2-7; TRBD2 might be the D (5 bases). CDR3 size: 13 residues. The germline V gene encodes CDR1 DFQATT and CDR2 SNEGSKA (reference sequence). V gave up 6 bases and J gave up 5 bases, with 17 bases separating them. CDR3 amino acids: CSAAPGAGDEQYF. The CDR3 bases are TGCAGTGCCGCCCCAGGCGCCGGGGACGAGCAGTACTTC.

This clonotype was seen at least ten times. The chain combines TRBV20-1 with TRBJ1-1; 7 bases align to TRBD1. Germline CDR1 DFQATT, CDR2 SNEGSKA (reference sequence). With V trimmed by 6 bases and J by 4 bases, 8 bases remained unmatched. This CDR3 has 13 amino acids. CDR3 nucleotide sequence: TGCAGTGCGGAAACAGGGGTGGGCACTGAAGCTTTCTTT. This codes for CSAETGVGTEAFF.

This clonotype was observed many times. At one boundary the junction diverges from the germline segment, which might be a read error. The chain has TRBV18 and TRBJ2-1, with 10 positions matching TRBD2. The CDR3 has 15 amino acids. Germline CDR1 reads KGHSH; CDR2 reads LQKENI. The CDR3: CTSSLLAGDYNEQFF. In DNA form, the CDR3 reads TGTACCAGCTCACTCCTAGCGGGGGACTACAATGAGCAGTTCTTC.

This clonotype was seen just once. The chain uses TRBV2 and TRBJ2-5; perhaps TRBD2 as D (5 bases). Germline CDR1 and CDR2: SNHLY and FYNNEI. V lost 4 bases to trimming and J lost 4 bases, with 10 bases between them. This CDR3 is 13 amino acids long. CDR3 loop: CASSGVSGETQYF. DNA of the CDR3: TGTGCCAGCAGTGGTGTCAGCGGAGAGACCCAGTACTTC.

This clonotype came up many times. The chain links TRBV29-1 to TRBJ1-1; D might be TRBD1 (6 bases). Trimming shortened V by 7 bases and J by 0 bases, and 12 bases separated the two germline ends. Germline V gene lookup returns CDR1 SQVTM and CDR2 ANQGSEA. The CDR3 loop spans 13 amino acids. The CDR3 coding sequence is TGCAGCGCCAGACAGGTAATGAACACTGAAGCTTTCTTT. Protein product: CSARQVMNTEAFF.

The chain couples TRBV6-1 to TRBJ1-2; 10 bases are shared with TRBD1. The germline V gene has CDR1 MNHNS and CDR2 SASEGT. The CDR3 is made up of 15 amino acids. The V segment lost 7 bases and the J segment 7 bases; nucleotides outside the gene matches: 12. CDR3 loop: CASTAAGQGSIGYTF. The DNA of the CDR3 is TGTGCCAGCACGGCGGCGGGACAGGGGTCAATTGGCTACACCTTC.

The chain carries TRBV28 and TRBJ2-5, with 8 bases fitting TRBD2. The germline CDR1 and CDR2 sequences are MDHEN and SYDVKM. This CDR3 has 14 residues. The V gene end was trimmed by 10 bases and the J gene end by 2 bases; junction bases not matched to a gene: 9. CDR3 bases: TGTGCCACCGGGGGGGGCGTGACTCAAGAGACCCAGTACTTC. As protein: CATGGGVTQETQYF.

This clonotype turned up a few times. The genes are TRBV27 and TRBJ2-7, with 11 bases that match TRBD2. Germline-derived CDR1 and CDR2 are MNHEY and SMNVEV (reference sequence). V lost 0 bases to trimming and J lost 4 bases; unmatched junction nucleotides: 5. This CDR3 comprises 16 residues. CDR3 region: CASSLSPTSGMYEQYF. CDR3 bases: TGTGCCAGCAGTTTATCACCGACTAGCGGGATGTACGAGCAGTACTTC.

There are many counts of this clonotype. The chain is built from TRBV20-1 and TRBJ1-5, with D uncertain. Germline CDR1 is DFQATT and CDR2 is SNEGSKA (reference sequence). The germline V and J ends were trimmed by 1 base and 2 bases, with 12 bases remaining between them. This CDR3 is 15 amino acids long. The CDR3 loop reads CSARGRTEGNQPQHF. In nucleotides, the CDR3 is TGCAGTGCTAGAGGAAGGACGGAGGGCAATCAGCCCCAGCATTTT.

CDR3 nucleotides: TGTGCCAGCAGTGAACAAGGAAACACCATATATTTT. This gives the protein CASSEQGNTIYF. The chain employs TRBV6-1 and TRBJ1-3; no firm D call. Trimming took off 2 bases at V and 4 bases at J, with 3 bases between the two ends. This CDR3 has 12 residues. Germline CDR1 and CDR2: MNHNS and SASEGT.